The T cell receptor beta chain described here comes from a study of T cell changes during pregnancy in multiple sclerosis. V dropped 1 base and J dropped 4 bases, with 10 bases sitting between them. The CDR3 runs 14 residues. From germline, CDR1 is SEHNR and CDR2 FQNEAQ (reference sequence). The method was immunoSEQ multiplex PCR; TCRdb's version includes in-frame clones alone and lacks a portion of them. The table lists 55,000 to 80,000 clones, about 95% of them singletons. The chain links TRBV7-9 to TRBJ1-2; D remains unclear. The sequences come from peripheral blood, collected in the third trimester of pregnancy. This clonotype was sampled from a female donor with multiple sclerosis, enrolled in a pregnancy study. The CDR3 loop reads CASSLVGSVYGYTF. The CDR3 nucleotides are TGTGCCAGCAGCTTAGTTGGCAGCGTCTATGGCTACACCTTC.